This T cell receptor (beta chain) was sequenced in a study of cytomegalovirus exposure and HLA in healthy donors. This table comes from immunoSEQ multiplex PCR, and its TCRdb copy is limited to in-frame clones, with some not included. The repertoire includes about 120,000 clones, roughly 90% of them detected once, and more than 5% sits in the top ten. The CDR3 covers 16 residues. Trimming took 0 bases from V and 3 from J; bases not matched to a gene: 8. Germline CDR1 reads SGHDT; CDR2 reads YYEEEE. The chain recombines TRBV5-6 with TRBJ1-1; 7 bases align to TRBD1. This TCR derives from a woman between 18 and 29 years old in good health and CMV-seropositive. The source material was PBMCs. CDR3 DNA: TGTGCCAGCAGCTTGGTGGGGAACAGGGGCCACACTGAAGCTTTCTTT. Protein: CASSLVGNRGHTEAFF.